The sequence of this TCR beta chain was determined in a study of blood T cell repertoires in COVID-19. Study-wide background: Spain, Italy and the United States supplied samples that represented acute and convalescent COVID-19. Sample material is recorded as cDNA or gDNA derived from T cells, B-cell-depleted T cells, or PBMCs.

Repertoires were generated with immunoSEQ multiplex PCR, while TCRdb's copy carries only in-frame clones and drops some. The table has fewer than 300,000 clones, 80% to 95% seen once. Donors were grouped by their self-reported clinical history. There are 16 residues in the CDR3. Germline-derived CDR1 and CDR2 are SGHRS and YFSETQ. V shed 0 bases, J shed 1 base, and the junction held 4 bases outside the gene matches. The TCR originated in a woman younger than 45 who had recovered from COVID-19. The rearrangement links TRBV5-1 to TRBJ2-7, with TRBD2 matching over 10 bases. Material for sequencing was PBMCs or T cells enriched from blood (not recorded which). The CDR3 DNA reads TGCGCCAGCAGCTTGGACGGGACTAGCGAATCCTACGAGCAGTACTTC. Translated: CASSLDGTSESYEQYF.